This entry lists 4 T cell receptor beta chains sequenced from one sample in a study of beta chain features in type 1 diabetes. All of the isolated RNA was reverse transcribed, so expressed TCRB transcripts were sequenced. Generated by immunoSEQ multiplex PCR, the TCRdb table keeps only in-frame clones and is missing some. Among 200,000 to 250,000 clones listed, about a tenth were seen once. Sequencing was performed on central memory CD4+ T cells from blood. All receptors come from a man aged 18 to 30 in good health.

This clone was detected only a few times. The chain joins TRBV11-2 to TRBJ2-2; 7 positions match TRBD1. The CDR3 contains 15 residues. Per germline, CDR1 SGHAT and CDR2 FQNNGV. After removal of 5 bases from V and 6 bases from J, the junction contained 9 bases not matched to a gene. CDR3 sequence reads: CASSLTGYMAGELFF. Written as DNA, the CDR3 is TGTGCCAGCAGCCTGACAGGGTACATGGCCGGGGAGCTGTTTTTT.

The chain joins TRBV9 to TRBJ1-1; D possibly corresponds to TRBD1 (6 bases). There are 15 residues in the CDR3. Trimming pared 3 bases from V and 2 bases from J, leaving 14 bases between. Looked up from germline, CDR1 is SGDLS and CDR2 is YYNGEE. The CDR3 DNA follows: TGTGCCAGCAGCGCCGACGTGACAGGTAACACTGAAGCTTTCTTT. Encoded protein: CASSADVTGNTEAFF.

The V and J genes are TRBV29-1 and TRBJ1-3; D is unresolved. V was shortened by 2 bases and J by 1 base, with 6 bases between the two germline ends. The CDR3 loop spans 13 amino acids. Germline loops: CDR1 SQVTM, CDR2 ANQGSEA. Written as DNA, the CDR3 is TGCAGCGTTGAAACGGGGTCTGGAAACACCATATATTTT. This codes for CSVETGSGNTIYF.

This chain uses TRBV4-1 with TRBJ1-2; a possible D gene is TRBD1 (5 bases). Germline V gene lookup returns CDR1 MGHRA and CDR2 YSYEKL. The CDR3 totals 14 residues. Trimming stripped 1 base from V and 8 bases from J, with 14 bases between. The CDR3: CASSQVLGVGGYTF. DNA of the CDR3: TGCGCCAGCAGCCAAGTCCTGGGGGTGGGAGGCTACACCTTC.